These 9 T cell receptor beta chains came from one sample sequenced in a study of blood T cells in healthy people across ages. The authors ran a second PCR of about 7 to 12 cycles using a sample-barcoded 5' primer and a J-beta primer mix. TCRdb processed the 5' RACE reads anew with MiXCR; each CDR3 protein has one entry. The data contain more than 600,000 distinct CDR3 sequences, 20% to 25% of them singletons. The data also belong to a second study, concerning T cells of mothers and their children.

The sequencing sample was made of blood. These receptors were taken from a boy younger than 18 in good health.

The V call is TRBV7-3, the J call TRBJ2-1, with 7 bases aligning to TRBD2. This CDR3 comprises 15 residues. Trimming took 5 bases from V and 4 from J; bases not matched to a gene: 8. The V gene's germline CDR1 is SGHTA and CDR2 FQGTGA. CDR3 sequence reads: CASSPGLVIYNEQFF. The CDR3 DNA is TGTGCCAGCAGCCCCGGACTAGTTATTTACAATGAGCAGTTCTTC. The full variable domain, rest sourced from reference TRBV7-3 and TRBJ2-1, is GAGVSQTPSNKVTEKGKYVELRCDPISGHTALYWYRQSLGQGPEFLIYFQGTGAADDSGLPNDRFFAVRPEGSVSTLKIQRTERGDSAVYLCASSPGLVIYNEQFFGPGTRLTVL.

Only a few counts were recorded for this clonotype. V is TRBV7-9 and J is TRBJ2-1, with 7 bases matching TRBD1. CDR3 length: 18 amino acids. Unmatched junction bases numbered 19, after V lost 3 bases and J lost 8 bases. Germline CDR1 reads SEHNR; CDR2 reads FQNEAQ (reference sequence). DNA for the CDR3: TGTGCCAGCAGCTTCGCCAGGTTGCCGGGACAGACGGGCCATGAGCAGTTCTTC. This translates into CASSFARLPGQTGHEQFF.

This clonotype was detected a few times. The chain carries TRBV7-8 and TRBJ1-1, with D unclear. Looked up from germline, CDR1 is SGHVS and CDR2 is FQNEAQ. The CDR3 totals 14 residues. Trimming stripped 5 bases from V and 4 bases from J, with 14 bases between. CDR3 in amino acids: CASSTLGRGTEAFF. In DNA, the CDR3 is TGTGCCAGCAGCACCCTCGGACGGGGCACTGAAGCTTTCTTT.

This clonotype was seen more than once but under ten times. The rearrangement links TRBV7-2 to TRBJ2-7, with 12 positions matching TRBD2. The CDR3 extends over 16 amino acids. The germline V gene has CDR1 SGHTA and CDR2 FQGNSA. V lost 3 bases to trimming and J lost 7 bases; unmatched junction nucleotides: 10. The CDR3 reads CASSLASGGGPEEQYF. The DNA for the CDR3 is TGTGCCAGCAGCTTGGCTAGCGGGGGGGGGCCAGAGGAGCAGTACTTC.

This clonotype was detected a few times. This chain's CDR3 is CASSLTGTYTDTQYF. The CDR3 nucleotides are TGTGCCAGCAGCTTAACCGGGACTTACACAGATACGCAGTATTTT. This chain connects TRBV7-2 to TRBJ2-3; maybe TRBD2 (6 bases). Trimming stripped 2 bases from V and 2 bases from J, with 11 bases between. Germline V CDR1 and CDR2: SGHTA, FQGNSA. This CDR3 region has 15 residues.

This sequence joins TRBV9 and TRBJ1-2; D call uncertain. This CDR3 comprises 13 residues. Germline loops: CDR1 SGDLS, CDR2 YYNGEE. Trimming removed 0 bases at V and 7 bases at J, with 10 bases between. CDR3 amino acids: CASSVDGRSGYTF. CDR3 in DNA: TGTGCCAGCAGCGTAGATGGCAGGAGTGGCTACACCTTC.

The CDR3, as DNA: TGCGCCAGCGGACCAGGGGGTCGGAACTATGGCTACACCTTC. It codes for CASGPGGRNYGYTF. V is TRBV5-1 and J is TRBJ1-2, with 7 bases fitting TRBD1. Per the germline V gene, CDR1 is SGHRS and CDR2 is YFSETQ. The ends lost 7 bases at V and 2 bases at J; junction bases unmatched: 8. CDR3 length: 14 residues.

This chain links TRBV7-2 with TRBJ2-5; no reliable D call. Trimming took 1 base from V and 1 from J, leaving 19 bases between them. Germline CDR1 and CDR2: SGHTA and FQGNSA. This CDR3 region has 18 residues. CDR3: CASSLDGSGSQIQETQYF. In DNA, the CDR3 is TGTGCCAGCAGCTTAGATGGGTCCGGGTCGCAGATCCAAGAGACCCAGTACTTC.

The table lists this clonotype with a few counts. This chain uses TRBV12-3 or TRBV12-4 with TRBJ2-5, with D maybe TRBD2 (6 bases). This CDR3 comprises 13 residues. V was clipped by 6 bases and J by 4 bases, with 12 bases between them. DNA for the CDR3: TGTGCCAGCAGGGTGTTGGAGGGAGAGACCCAGTACTTC. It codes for CASRVLEGETQYF.